Listed below are T cell receptor beta chains from one sample, sequenced in a study of cytomegalovirus exposure and HLA in healthy donors. Using immunoSEQ multiplex PCR, the repertoire was profiled, and TCRdb retains in-frame clones only, with some absent. The repertoire includes 130,000 or so clones, about 80% of them detected once, and 1.8% sits in the top ten. Sequences were obtained from PBMCs. The receptors were sampled from a man between 18 and 29 years old in good health and CMV-seronegative. The CDR3 runs from the conserved cysteine through the conserved F or W. Each record gives: clone size, J gene, V gene, D gene, CDR3 protein, CDR3 DNA. A D gene is named only where the DNA matches it firmly. Rows give clone size only sometimes, using once, few, many, or a class for an expanded clone.

abundance: -
j_gene: TRBJ1-5
v_gene: TRBV7-2
d_gene: -
CDR3aa: CASSQRGGGGSNQPQHF
CDR3nt: TGTGCCAGCAGCCAGAGGGGGGGCGGAGGTAGCAATCAGCCCCAGCATTTT

abundance: -
j_gene: TRBJ2-7
v_gene: TRBV2
d_gene: -
CDR3aa: CASSEAAERRYEQYF
CDR3nt: TGTGCCAGCAGTGAAGCGGCGGAGCGGCGCTACGAGCAGTACTTC

abundance: -
j_gene: TRBJ1-6
v_gene: TRBV5-6
d_gene: -
CDR3aa: CASSLRGGRNSPLHF
CDR3nt: TGTGCCAGCAGCTTGCGTGGAGGGAGAAATTCACCCCTCCACTTT

abundance: few
j_gene: TRBJ2-7
v_gene: TRBV7-9
d_gene: -
CDR3aa: CASSSEQGSLYEQYF
CDR3nt: TGTGCCAGCAGCTCTGAGCAGGGGAGTCTATACGAGCAGTACTTC

abundance: -
j_gene: TRBJ1-1
v_gene: TRBV7-3
d_gene: -
CDR3aa: CASSLTGRTVNTEAFF
CDR3nt: TGTGCCAGCAGCTTAACGGGGCGGACAGTGAACACTGAAGCTTTCTTT

abundance: few
j_gene: TRBJ2-3
v_gene: TRBV5-4
d_gene: -
CDR3aa: CASSPAGPFITDTQYF
CDR3nt: TGTGCCAGCAGCCCCGCGGGCCCGTTCATCACAGATACGCAGTATTTT

abundance: -
j_gene: TRBJ1-1
v_gene: TRBV5-1
d_gene: -
CDR3aa: CASSLGMGKGMNTEAFF
CDR3nt: TGCGCCAGCAGCTTGGGTATGGGGAAGGGGATGAACACTGAAGCTTTCTTT

abundance: -
j_gene: TRBJ2-2
v_gene: TRBV19
d_gene: TRBD1
CDR3aa: CASSTIPGQGYPGELFF
CDR3nt: TGTGCCAGTAGCACAATCCCGGGACAGGGGTATCCCGGGGAGCTGTTTTTT

abundance: -
j_gene: TRBJ1-5
v_gene: TRBV19
d_gene: -
CDR3aa: CASVRRYSNQPQHF
CDR3nt: TGTGCCAGTGTTAGGCGGTATAGCAATCAGCCCCAGCATTTT

abundance: -
j_gene: TRBJ2-5
v_gene: TRBV5-1
d_gene: -
CDR3aa: CASTLGGQEETQYF
CDR3nt: TGCGCCAGCACTCTTGGAGGCCAGGAAGAGACCCAGTACTTC

abundance: -
j_gene: TRBJ2-5
v_gene: TRBV19
d_gene: TRBD2
CDR3aa: CASSIAGGFQETQYF
CDR3nt: TGTGCCAGTAGTATCGCGGGGGGATTCCAAGAGACCCAGTACTTC

abundance: -
j_gene: TRBJ1-2
v_gene: TRBV4-1
d_gene: -
CDR3aa: CASSGTTNYGYTF
CDR3nt: TGCGCCAGCAGCGGAACTACTAACTATGGCTACACCTTC

abundance: -
j_gene: TRBJ1-4
v_gene: TRBV7-5
d_gene: -
CDR3aa: CARSRSDRGLEKLFF
CDR3nt: TGTGCCAGAAGCCGATCCGACAGGGGGCTCGAAAAACTGTTTTTT

abundance: -
j_gene: TRBJ1-4
v_gene: TRBV19
d_gene: -
CDR3aa: CASLDGKVEKLFF
CDR3nt: TGTGCCAGCCTAGACGGCAAGGTAGAAAAACTGTTTTTT

abundance: -
j_gene: TRBJ2-3
v_gene: TRBV7-6
d_gene: -
CDR3aa: CASSTNRATDTQYF
CDR3nt: TGTGCCAGCAGCACAAACAGGGCCACAGATACGCAGTATTTT

abundance: -
j_gene: TRBJ2-7
v_gene: TRBV18
d_gene: TRBD2
CDR3aa: CASGGGAYEQYF
CDR3nt: TGTGCCAGCGGGGGGGGAGCCTACGAGCAGTACTTC

abundance: -
j_gene: TRBJ1-2
v_gene: TRBV5-6
d_gene: -
CDR3aa: CASSLGGAYGYTF
CDR3nt: TGTGCCAGCAGCTTGGGGGGCGCATATGGCTACACCTTC

abundance: -
j_gene: TRBJ1-2
v_gene: TRBV19
d_gene: TRBD1
CDR3aa: CASSPDRVGYTF
CDR3nt: TGTGCCAGTAGTCCCGACAGGGTTGGCTACACCTTC

abundance: -
j_gene: TRBJ2-3
v_gene: TRBV6-4
d_gene: -
CDR3aa: CASSESGGRTDTQYF
CDR3nt: TGTGCCAGCAGTGAGTCCGGGGGGCGGACAGATACGCAGTATTTT

abundance: -
j_gene: TRBJ1-5
v_gene: TRBV2
d_gene: -
CDR3aa: CASRRTTGIGRYSNQPQHF
CDR3nt: TGTGCCAGCAGGAGGACTACAGGAATCGGCCGTTATAGCAATCAGCCCCAGCATTTT

abundance: few
j_gene: TRBJ2-7
v_gene: TRBV5-4
d_gene: -
CDR3aa: CASSIDRIYEQYF
CDR3nt: TGTGCCAGCAGCATCGACAGGATCTACGAGCAGTACTTC

abundance: -
j_gene: TRBJ1-2
v_gene: TRBV5-1
d_gene: -
CDR3aa: CASSLVSGRPATIGYTF
CDR3nt: TGCGCCAGCAGCTTGGTGTCAGGGCGTCCCGCCACCATTGGCTACACCTTC

abundance: -
j_gene: TRBJ2-5
v_gene: TRBV12-5
d_gene: -
CDR3aa: CASGSSGQETQYF
CDR3nt: -

abundance: -
j_gene: TRBJ2-5
v_gene: TRBV5-1
d_gene: TRBD2
CDR3aa: CASRRSGGLETQYF
CDR3nt: TGCGCCAGCAGGCGTAGCGGGGGGTTAGAGACCCAGTACTTC

abundance: -
j_gene: TRBJ1-4
v_gene: TRBV19
d_gene: TRBD1
CDR3aa: CASSIDPGTAIEKLFF
CDR3nt: TGTGCCAGTAGTATAGACCCCGGGACAGCAATTGAAAAACTGTTTTTT

abundance: -
j_gene: TRBJ2-2
v_gene: TRBV5-1
d_gene: TRBD1
CDR3aa: CASSLTGVTGELFF
CDR3nt: TGCGCCAGCAGCTTAACAGGGGTCACCGGGGAGCTGTTTTTT

abundance: once
j_gene: TRBJ2-7
v_gene: TRBV19
d_gene: TRBD1
CDR3aa: CASSTTTGLNEQYF
CDR3nt: TGTGCCAGTAGTACCACGACAGGGTTGAACGAGCAGTACTTC

abundance: few
j_gene: TRBJ2-2
v_gene: TRBV19
d_gene: TRBD2
CDR3aa: CASSIPSGVYTGELFF
CDR3nt: TGTGCCAGTAGTATCCCTAGCGGGGTTTACACCGGGGAGCTGTTTTTT

abundance: -
j_gene: TRBJ2-7
v_gene: TRBV6-5
d_gene: -
CDR3aa: CASAGPGGLDEQYF
CDR3nt: TGTGCCAGCGCAGGGCCCGGAGGGCTAGACGAGCAGTACTTC

abundance: once
j_gene: TRBJ2-7
v_gene: TRBV5-4
d_gene: TRBD1
CDR3aa: CASSPGQGFYEQYF
CDR3nt: TGTGCCAGCAGCCCGGGACAGGGGTTCTACGAGCAGTACTTC

abundance: -
j_gene: TRBJ1-3
v_gene: TRBV7-6
d_gene: TRBD1
CDR3aa: CASSWDRGGSGNTIYF
CDR3nt: TGTGCCAGCAGCTGGGACAGGGGGGGATCTGGAAACACCATATATTTT

abundance: -
j_gene: TRBJ1-2
v_gene: TRBV6-5
d_gene: -
CDR3aa: CASSYGRRGNYGYTF
CDR3nt: TGTGCCAGCAGTTACGGGAGAAGGGGGAACTATGGCTACACCTTC

abundance: once
j_gene: TRBJ2-1
v_gene: TRBV9
d_gene: TRBD2
CDR3aa: CASSPRGLADNEQFF
CDR3nt: TGTGCCAGCAGCCCACGAGGACTAGCGGACAATGAGCAGTTCTTC

abundance: -
j_gene: TRBJ1-1
v_gene: TRBV6-1
d_gene: -
CDR3aa: CASSQGAHTEAFF
CDR3nt: TGTGCCAGCAGCCAAGGGGCACACACTGAAGCTTTCTTT

abundance: -
j_gene: TRBJ1-2
v_gene: TRBV6-1
d_gene: TRBD1
CDR3aa: CASSEVGGRTGAYGYTF
CDR3nt: TGTGCCAGCAGTGAAGTCGGAGGGAGGACAGGGGCGTATGGCTACACCTTC

abundance: few
j_gene: TRBJ2-3
v_gene: TRBV6-6
d_gene: -
CDR3aa: CASSYEGLGTDTQYF
CDR3nt: TGTGCCAGCAGTTACGAGGGCCTCGGCACAGATACGCAGTATTTT

abundance: -
j_gene: TRBJ1-2
v_gene: TRBV19
d_gene: -
CDR3aa: CASSILSGGYTF
CDR3nt: TGTGCCAGTAGTATCCTTTCGGGGGGCTACACCTTC

abundance: -
j_gene: TRBJ2-2
v_gene: TRBV4-1
d_gene: -
CDR3aa: CASSQEGGVTGELFF
CDR3nt: TGCGCCAGCAGCCAAGAGGGCGGGGTCACCGGGGAGCTGTTTTTT

abundance: -
j_gene: TRBJ2-2
v_gene: TRBV19
d_gene: TRBD2
CDR3aa: CASSIGQRGGLTGELFF
CDR3nt: TGTGCCAGTAGTATAGGCCAGCGGGGGGGCCTCACCGGGGAGCTGTTTTTT

abundance: -
j_gene: TRBJ2-3
v_gene: TRBV19
d_gene: TRBD2
CDR3aa: CASSFTSGGAPDTQYF
CDR3nt: TGTGCCAGTAGTTTCACTAGCGGGGGGGCACCAGATACGCAGTATTTT

abundance: -
j_gene: TRBJ1-2
v_gene: TRBV6-5
d_gene: -
CDR3aa: CASRPGGTGFGYTF
CDR3nt: TGTGCCAGCAGACCCGGCGGAACAGGGTTTGGCTACACCTTC

abundance: -
j_gene: TRBJ1-1
v_gene: TRBV7-9
d_gene: TRBD1
CDR3aa: CASSQGTGRGTEAFF
CDR3nt: TGTGCCAGCAGCCAAGGGACAGGGAGGGGCACTGAAGCTTTCTTT

abundance: once
j_gene: TRBJ1-2
v_gene: TRBV7-8
d_gene: -
CDR3aa: CASSLAQGGRGYTF
CDR3nt: TGTGCCAGCAGCTTAGCGCAAGGAGGGCGCGGCTACACCTTC

abundance: few
j_gene: TRBJ2-7
v_gene: TRBV19
d_gene: -
CDR3aa: CASSIGSGSEQYF
CDR3nt: TGTGCCAGTAGTATAGGTTCGGGGAGTGAGCAGTACTTC

abundance: -
j_gene: TRBJ2-3
v_gene: TRBV7-2
d_gene: TRBD2
CDR3aa: CASSFTSGSTDTQYF
CDR3nt: TGTGCCAGCAGCTTTACTAGCGGGAGCACAGATACGCAGTATTTT

abundance: -
j_gene: TRBJ1-2
v_gene: TRBV7-9
d_gene: -
CDR3aa: CASSESRSSDGYTF
CDR3nt: TGTGCCAGCAGCGAATCTCGAAGTAGCGATGGCTACACCTTC

abundance: -
j_gene: TRBJ2-5
v_gene: TRBV7-6
d_gene: TRBD1
CDR3aa: CATDRGRSQQETQYF
CDR3nt: TGTGCTACAGACAGGGGCCGAAGTCAACAAGAGACCCAGTACTTC

abundance: -
j_gene: TRBJ2-5
v_gene: TRBV4-1
d_gene: -
CDR3aa: CASSQTRGETQYF
CDR3nt: TGCGCCAGCAGCCAAACCCGAGGGGAGACCCAGTACTTC

abundance: -
j_gene: TRBJ1-4
v_gene: TRBV9
d_gene: -
CDR3aa: CASSVPGEKLFF
CDR3nt: TGTGCCAGCAGCGTCCCGGGGGAAAAACTGTTTTTT

abundance: -
j_gene: TRBJ2-7
v_gene: TRBV19
d_gene: -
CDR3aa: CASSIDLFRGSDEQYF
CDR3nt: TGTGCCAGTAGTATAGATTTGTTCAGGGGATCGGACGAGCAGTACTTC

abundance: -
j_gene: TRBJ1-1
v_gene: TRBV7-2
d_gene: -
CDR3aa: CASSLQVNTEAFF
CDR3nt: TGTGCCAGCAGCTTACAGGTGAACACTGAAGCTTTCTTT

abundance: once
j_gene: TRBJ2-2
v_gene: TRBV9
d_gene: -
CDR3aa: CASSVGGNGELFF
CDR3nt: TGTGCCAGCAGCGTAGGAGGAAACGGGGAGCTGTTTTTT

abundance: -
j_gene: TRBJ2-1
v_gene: TRBV6-6
d_gene: TRBD1
CDR3aa: CASSQRTGINEQFF
CDR3nt: TGTGCCAGCAGCCAAAGGACAGGGATCAATGAGCAGTTCTTC

abundance: -
j_gene: TRBJ1-1
v_gene: TRBV7-6
d_gene: -
CDR3aa: CASSLVRGNTEAFF
CDR3nt: TGTGCCAGCAGCTTAGTACGGGGGAACACTGAAGCTTTCTTT

abundance: -
j_gene: TRBJ2-3
v_gene: TRBV25-1
d_gene: -
CDR3aa: CASNGQEFTDTQYF
CDR3nt: TGTGCCAGCAATGGACAAGAGTTCACAGATACGCAGTATTTT

abundance: -
j_gene: TRBJ1-2
v_gene: TRBV5-1
d_gene: TRBD1
CDR3aa: CASSPGTGYGYTF
CDR3nt: TGCGCCAGCAGCCCCGGGACAGGTTATGGCTACACCTTC

abundance: -
j_gene: TRBJ1-5
v_gene: TRBV4-1
d_gene: -
CDR3aa: CASSQDLYRDNQPQHF
CDR3nt: TGCGCCAGCAGCCAAGATCTTTACAGGGACAATCAGCCCCAGCATTTT

abundance: -
j_gene: TRBJ1-5
v_gene: TRBV2
d_gene: -
CDR3aa: CASSEIRGGAQHF
CDR3nt: TGTGCCAGCAGTGAAATCCGGGGGGGGGCCCAGCATTTT

abundance: -
j_gene: TRBJ2-3
v_gene: TRBV10-1
d_gene: -
CDR3aa: CASSETRGGTDTQYF
CDR3nt: TGCGCCAGCAGTGAGACTCGCGGGGGCACAGATACGCAGTATTTT